This TCR beta chain stems from a study of Graves' ophthalmopathy and Graves' hyperthyroidism. RNA transcripts were the template, and TCR beta CDR3 regions were amplified from them. After a first-round RT-PCR with HTBI primers, a second-round multiplex PCR was run. TCRdb re-called the multiplex PCR reads with MiXCR, one entry per CDR3 protein. The table records around 400,000 distinct CDR3 sequences, approximately 20% of them present only once. This clonotype was counted many times. CDR1 is DFQATT, CDR2 SNEGSKA, per germline (reference sequence). The CDR3 length is 16 residues. V dropped 6 bases and J dropped 0 bases, with 18 bases sitting between them.

The rearrangement uses TRBV20-1 and TRBJ1-5, with unresolved D. This TCR derives from a woman between 18 and 29 years old with Graves' ophthalmopathy. Sequenced material: peripheral blood. CDR3 sequence (DNA): TGCAGTGCGACTAGCCCCGGCCTTTATAGCAATCAGCCCCAGCATTTT. It codes for CSATSPGLYSNQPQHF.